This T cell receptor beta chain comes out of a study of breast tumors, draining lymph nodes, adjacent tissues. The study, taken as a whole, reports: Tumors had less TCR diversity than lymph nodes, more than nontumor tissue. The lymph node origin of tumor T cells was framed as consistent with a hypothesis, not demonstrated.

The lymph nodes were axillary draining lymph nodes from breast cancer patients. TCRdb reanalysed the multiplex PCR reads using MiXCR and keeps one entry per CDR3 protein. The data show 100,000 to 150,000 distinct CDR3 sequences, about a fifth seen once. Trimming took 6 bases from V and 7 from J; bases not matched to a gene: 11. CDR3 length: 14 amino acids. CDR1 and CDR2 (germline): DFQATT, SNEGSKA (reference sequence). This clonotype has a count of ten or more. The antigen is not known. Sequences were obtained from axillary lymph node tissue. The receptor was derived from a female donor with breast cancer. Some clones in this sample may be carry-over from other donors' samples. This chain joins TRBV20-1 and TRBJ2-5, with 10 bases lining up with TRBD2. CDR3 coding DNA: TGCAGTGCAGAGGGCCAGCGGGAGGGCGTGACCCAGTACTTC. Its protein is CSAEGQREGVTQYF.